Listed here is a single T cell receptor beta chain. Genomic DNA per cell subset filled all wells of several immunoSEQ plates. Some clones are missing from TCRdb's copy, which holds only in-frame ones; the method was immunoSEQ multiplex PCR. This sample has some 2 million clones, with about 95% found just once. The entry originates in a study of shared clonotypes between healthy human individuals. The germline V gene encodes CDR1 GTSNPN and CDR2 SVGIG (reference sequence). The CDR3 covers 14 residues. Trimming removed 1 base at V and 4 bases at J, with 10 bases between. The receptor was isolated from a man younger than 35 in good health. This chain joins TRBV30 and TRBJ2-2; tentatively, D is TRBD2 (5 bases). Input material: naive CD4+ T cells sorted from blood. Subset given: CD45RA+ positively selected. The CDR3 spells CAWSGVATTGELFF. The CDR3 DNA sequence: TGTGCCTGGAGTGGAGTAGCGACCACCGGGGAGCTGTTTTTT.